A selection of T cell receptor beta chains follows, all from one sample in a study of blood T cell repertoires in COVID-19. TCRdb's copy holds only in-frame clones and misses some; the assay was immunoSEQ multiplex PCR. Here the sample spans a few hundred thousand clones, roughly 77% being singletons. Sequenced: peripheral blood. The receptors come from a human donor with acute or convalescent COVID-19. The donor label of this sample is uncertain. Both conserved end residues are part of each CDR3. Fields, in order: V gene, D gene, clone size, J gene, CDR3 protein, CDR3 DNA. The D gene is left open where the match is weak. Size is omitted from some rows. Given values are once, few, many or a class for expanded clones.

V: TRBV4-2; D: TRBD2; size: NA; J: TRBJ2-1; CDR3: CASSQESGGRNEQFF; DNA: TGTGCCAGCAGCCAAGAGTCGGGGGGGCGCAATGAGCAGTTCTTC
V: TRBV20-1; D: NA; size: NA; J: TRBJ2-4; CDR3: CSAPGVNIQYF; DNA: TGCAGTGCTCCCGGGGTAAACATTCAGTACTTC
V: TRBV18; D: NA; size: NA; J: TRBJ2-3; CDR3: CASSPLLQGTDTQYF; DNA: TGTGCCAGCTCACCACTATTACAGGGCACAGATACGCAGTATTTT
V: TRBV11-2; D: NA; size: NA; J: TRBJ2-7; CDR3: CASSLGGVNYEQYF; DNA: TGTGCCAGCAGCTTAGGGGGGGTCAACTACGAGCAGTACTTC
V: TRBV25-1; D: NA; size: once; J: TRBJ2-1; CDR3: CASSDREVRNEQFF; DNA: TGTGCCAGCAGTGACAGGGAAGTCCGCAATGAGCAGTTCTTC
V: TRBV11-2; D: TRBD2; size: NA; J: TRBJ2-1; CDR3: CASSSPGTRRPVGQFF; DNA: TGTGCCAGCAGCTCGCCCGGGACTAGGAGACCAGTTGGGCAGTTCTTC
V: TRBV27; D: TRBD1; size: NA; J: TRBJ1-1; CDR3: CASTPGTGVMNTEAFF; DNA: TGTGCCAGCACGCCCGGGACAGGGGTGATGAACACTGAAGCTTTCTTT
V: TRBV29-1; D: NA; size: NA; J: TRBJ2-1; CDR3: CSVVERTVNNEQFF; DNA: TGCAGCGTTGTAGAACGGACAGTCAACAATGAGCAGTTCTTC
V: TRBV5-1; D: TRBD1; size: NA; J: TRBJ2-5; CDR3: CASSTGQGRETQYF; DNA: TGCGCCAGCAGCACGGGACAGGGGAGGGAGACCCAGTACTTC
V: TRBV10-3; D: TRBD2; size: NA; J: TRBJ2-7; CDR3: CAISLRGAGAYEQYF; DNA: TGTGCCATCAGCCTGCGGGGAGCGGGGGCCTACGAGCAGTACTTC
V: TRBV7-2; D: NA; size: NA; J: TRBJ2-2; CDR3: CASSLRHGGAGELFF; DNA: TGTGCCAGCAGCCTGCGTCATGGCGGGGCCGGGGAGCTGTTTTTT
V: TRBV5-1; D: NA; size: NA; J: TRBJ1-5; CDR3: CASSEQGYQPQHF; DNA: TGCGCCAGCAGCGAACAGGGCTATCAGCCCCAGCATTTT
V: TRBV10-3; D: NA; size: NA; J: TRBJ1-1; CDR3: CAISDRLNTEAFF; DNA: TGTGCCATCAGTGATAGATTGAACACTGAAGCTTTCTTT
V: TRBV5-7; D: NA; size: NA; J: TRBJ2-5; CDR3: CASTQPLRQSRRYF; DNA: TGTGCCAGCACCCAGCCCCTTAGACAGTCAAGAAGGTACTTC
V: TRBV7-9; D: NA; size: NA; J: TRBJ1-3; CDR3: CASSLAEGNTIYF; DNA: TGTGCCAGCAGCTTAGCGGAGGGAAACACCATATATTTT
V: TRBV7-6; D: TRBD2; size: NA; J: TRBJ2-1; CDR3: CASSVTSGTYNEQFF; DNA: TGTGCCAGCAGCGTCACTAGCGGGACCTACAATGAGCAGTTCTTC
V: TRBV2; D: TRBD1; size: NA; J: TRBJ2-2; CDR3: CASSATRQGRTGELFF; DNA: TGTGCCAGCAGTGCGACCAGACAGGGGAGGACCGGGGAGCTGTTTTTT
V: TRBV7-9; D: TRBD1; size: few; J: TRBJ1-2; CDR3: CASSLGTGKAGYTF; DNA: TGTGCCAGCAGCTTAGGGACAGGGAAGGCTGGCTACACCTTC
V: TRBV28; D: NA; size: NA; J: TRBJ1-1; CDR3: CASKSEKAFF; DNA: TGTGCCAGCAAATCGGAGAAGGCTTTCTTT
V: TRBV7-2; D: NA; size: NA; J: TRBJ2-5; CDR3: CASSPGTRQETQYF; DNA: TGTGCCAGCAGCCCCGGGACTCGACAAGAGACCCAGTACTTC
V: TRBV30; D: NA; size: NA; J: TRBJ1-3; CDR3: CAWRPQGAGLRNTIYF; DNA: TGTGCCTGGAGGCCACAGGGTGCCGGGTTGCGAAACACCATATATTTT
V: TRBV11-3; D: TRBD1; size: NA; J: TRBJ2-2; CDR3: CASSLTDRDDTGELFF; DNA: TGTGCCAGCAGCCTCACGGACAGGGACGACACCGGGGAGCTGTTTTTT
V: TRBV4-1; D: NA; size: few; J: TRBJ2-2; CDR3: CASRPPDGLGELFF; DNA: TGCGCCAGCAGACCACCGGATGGGCTCGGGGAGCTGTTTTTT
V: TRBV6-5; D: NA; size: NA; J: TRBJ1-5; CDR3: CASSSARRGNQPQHF; DNA: TGTGCCAGCAGTTCCGCCCGGAGGGGCAATCAGCCCCAGCATTTT
V: TRBV11-2; D: TRBD1; size: NA; J: TRBJ1-2; CDR3: CASSLVSGQGYGYTF; DNA: TGTGCCAGCAGCTTAGTCTCGGGACAGGGTTATGGCTACACCTTC